These 30 T cell receptor beta chains came from one sample sequenced in a study of T cells after yellow fever vaccination. TCRdb used MiXCR to reprocess the 5' RACE reads, holding one entry per CDR3 protein. This repertoire shows roughly 170,000 distinct CDR3 sequences, 7% to 10% found once; its top ten account for roughly a third. The sequences come from CD8+ T cells sorted from PBMCs, collected 45 days after the yellow fever booster vaccination. The receptors were gathered from a young man who received the YFV17D yellow fever vaccine.

This clonotype was recorded at least ten times. The chain links TRBV24-1 to TRBJ2-3, with 8 bases lining up with TRBD2. Germline loops: CDR1 KGHDR, CDR2 SFDVKD. Trimming removed 10 bases from V and 10 bases from J; junction bases left unmatched: 21. The CDR3 totals 16 residues. The CDR3 DNA reads TGTGCCACTACGGACAGTTCGGGGGGGATACGCACACCGCAGTATTTT. Translated, it gives CATTDSSGGIRTPQYF.

This clonotype appeared many times. The V and J genes are TRBV4-3 and TRBJ2-5; unclear D gene. Deletions cut 3 bases from V and 0 bases from J, with 20 bases between. This CDR3 region has 18 residues. Germline loops: CDR1 LGHNA, CDR2 YSLEER. Here the CDR3 DNA reads TGCGCCAGCAGCCACTTTACGCGCGGAGCCCAGTACCAAGAGACCCAGTACTTC. This translates into CASSHFTRGAQYQETQYF.

The chain joins TRBV5-1 to TRBJ1-1, with no clear D. This CDR3 is built from 14 residues. Deletions cut 4 bases from V and 4 bases from J, with 14 bases between. The germline CDR1 and CDR2 sequences are SGHRS and YFSETQ. In DNA, the CDR3 is TGCGCCAGCAGCGACATCGGACTGGGCACTGAAGCTTTCTTT. Its translation: CASSDIGLGTEAFF.

This clonotype was detected a few times. The chain recombines TRBV6-4 with TRBJ2-7; D unresolved. From germline, CDR1 is MRHNA and CDR2 SNTAGT. Trimming pared 1 base from V and 2 bases from J, leaving 12 bases between. CDR3 length: 15 residues. The CDR3 region has the DNA TGTGCCAGCAGTGACTTAGGTCAGATAACCTACGAGCAGTACGTC. Translating it yields CASSDLGQITYEQYV.

The J gene is TRBJ2-7, the V gene TRBV9; 8 positions agree with TRBD2. There are 14 residues in the CDR3. Germline loops: CDR1 SGDLS, CDR2 YYNGEE. The junction had 2 bases not matched to a gene; V was cut back by 0 bases and J by 3 bases. The CDR3 nucleotides read TGTGCCAGCAGCGTAGCCGCGGGGGGCTACGAGCAGTACTTC. It yields the protein CASSVAAGGYEQYF.

This clonotype was seen a handful of times. This chain links TRBV7-6 with TRBJ2-3; a weak D match, TRBD1 (6 bases). Trimming removed 5 bases at V and 9 bases at J, with 15 bases between. Germline-derived CDR1 and CDR2 are SGHVS and FNYEAQ. The CDR3 loop spans 13 amino acids. The CDR3 bases are TGTGCCAGCAGCAGACCCGACACAGGGACGCAGTATTTT. It encodes CASSRPDTGTQYF.

The V and J genes are TRBV2 and TRBJ2-1, with no clear D. V lost 6 bases to trimming and J lost 0 bases, with 18 bases between them. There are 17 residues in the CDR3. The germline V gene has CDR1 SNHLY and CDR2 FYNNEI. CDR3 nucleotides: TGTGCCAGCAGCCTTCTGCTTGCGGAGAGCTCCTACAATGAGCAGTTCTTC. Its protein is CASSLLLAESSYNEQFF.

This clonotype was counted only a few times. The V and J genes are TRBV27 and TRBJ2-2; 10 bases are a match to TRBD2. Per the germline V gene, CDR1 is MNHEY and CDR2 is SMNVEV (reference sequence). Germline trimming cut 5 bases from V and 0 bases from J; bases unmatched to any gene: 3. There are 16 residues in the CDR3. The CDR3 bases are TGTGCCAGCAGTCCCAGCGGGGGGGCGAACACCGGGGAGCTGTTTTTT. Residues: CASSPSGGANTGELFF.

J is TRBJ2-1 and V is TRBV4-1, with D perhaps TRBD2 (5 bases). This CDR3 is 15 amino acids long. V lost 4 bases and J lost 2, with 12 bases in between. Germline V gene sequence: CDR1 MGHRA, CDR2 YSYEKL. CDR3: CASSLTSGTYNEQFF. The CDR3, as DNA: TGCGCCAGCAGCCTAACTTCCGGGACCTACAATGAGCAGTTCTTC.

This clonotype was detected only a few times. This chain connects TRBV9 to TRBJ1-1; tentative D call: TRBD1 (5 bases). Germline CDR1 reads SGDLS; CDR2 reads YYNGEE. V was shortened by 3 bases and J by 1 base, with 7 bases between the two germline ends. The CDR3 runs 13 residues. CDR3 coding DNA: TGTGCCAGCAGCGAGGGGCCGAACACTGAAGCTTTCTTT. This codes for CASSEGPNTEAFF.

This clonotype has only a few counts. The chain employs TRBV12-3 or TRBV12-4 and TRBJ2-2; D might be TRBD1 (6 bases). The CDR3 has 19 amino acids. Trimming shortened V by 8 bases and J by 1 base, and 26 bases separated the two germline ends. The CDR3 loop reads CASSVFDQPGQKNTGELFF. In DNA form, the CDR3 reads TGTGCCAGCTCAGTTTTCGATCAGCCGGGACAAAAGAACACCGGGGAGCTGTTTTTT.

This clonotype was seen more than once but under ten times. The chain recombines TRBV7-2 with TRBJ1-5; D perhaps matches TRBD1 (6 bases). Trimming took off 2 bases at V and 4 bases at J, with 9 bases between the two ends. This CDR3 has 14 residues. CDR1 is SGHTA and CDR2 is FQGNSA in the germline V gene. CDR3 nucleotide sequence: TGTGCCAGCAGCTTAAGGGGACAAAATCAGCCCCAGCATTTT. Protein sequence: CASSLRGQNQPQHF.

J is TRBJ1-1 and V is TRBV4-1; D is unclear. Trimming removed 1 base from V and 8 bases from J, with 11 bases in between. The CDR3 spans 13 residues. The germline gives CDR1 MGHRA, CDR2 YSYEKL. Here the CDR3 reads CASSQVHSSEAFF. Here the CDR3 DNA reads TGCGCCAGCAGCCAAGTCCATTCCAGCGAAGCTTTCTTT.

The rearrangement joins TRBV6-2 or TRBV6-3 to TRBJ1-5; 7 bases fit TRBD1. V shed 6 bases, J shed 0 bases, and the junction held 8 bases outside the gene matches. Looked up from germline, CDR1 is MNHEY and CDR2 is SVGEGT. CDR3 length: 16 residues. The chain's CDR3 is CASSRQGPYSNQPQHF. The CDR3 bases are TGTGCCAGCAGCAGACAGGGCCCGTATAGCAATCAGCCCCAGCATTTT.

This clonotype was seen more than once but under ten times. The chain links TRBV9 to TRBJ2-3; 8 bases fit TRBD2. V shed 2 bases, J shed 5 bases, and the junction held 10 bases outside the gene matches. This CDR3 comprises 16 residues. Germline V gene lookup returns CDR1 SGDLS and CDR2 YYNGEE. CDR3 coding DNA: TGTGCCAGCAGCGTTAATGGCGGGGGGCGGAAAGATACGCAGTATTTT. Its protein product is CASSVNGGGRKDTQYF.

The chain carries TRBV9 and TRBJ1-5, with D hard to call. V was clipped by 4 bases and J by 3 bases, with 11 bases between them. CDR3 length: 14 amino acids. Per the germline V gene, CDR1 is SGDLS and CDR2 is YYNGEE. The DNA of the CDR3 is TGTGCCAGCAGCCCTGCCAGACCCAATCAGCCCCAGCATTTT. Its translation: CASSPARPNQPQHF.

The chain links TRBV28 to TRBJ2-5, with D uncertain. In germline, CDR1 is MDHEN, CDR2 SYDVKM. Trimming removed 1 base at V and 0 bases at J, with 9 bases between. This CDR3 region has 15 residues. CDR3 nucleotide sequence: TGTGCCAGCAGTTTATCTGGCCGGTACCAAGAGACCCAGTACTTC. Its translation is CASSLSGRYQETQYF. Supplemented by reference TRBV28 and TRBJ2-5, the full variable domain reads DVKVTQSSRYLVKRTGEKVFLECVQDMDHENMFWYRQDPGLGLRLIYFSYDVKMKEKGDIPEGYSVSREKKERFSLILESASTNQTSMYLCASSLSGRYQETQYFGPGTRLLVL.

This clonotype was counted only a few times. The rearrangement links TRBV7-9 to TRBJ2-7; D is unresolved. The ends were cut back, 3 bases at V and 2 bases at J, with 5 bases in the middle. CDR1 SEHNR and CDR2 FQNEAQ come from the germline V gene (reference sequence). This CDR3 region has 12 residues. CDR3 region: CASSFQAYEQYF. Written as DNA, the CDR3 is TGTGCCAGCAGCTTCCAGGCCTACGAGCAGTACTTC.

The chain links TRBV7-9 to TRBJ2-5; weak D call: TRBD2 (5 bases). V lost 1 base, J lost 1 base, and 10 bases lay in between. The CDR3 is made up of 15 amino acids. Germline CDR1 SEHNR, CDR2 FQNEAQ (reference sequence). CDR3 sequence (DNA): TGTGCCAGCAGCTTAGGCCGGGGATCCCAAGAGACCCAGTACTTC. It translates to CASSLGRGSQETQYF.

The sample holds a few counts of this clonotype. The J gene is TRBJ1-6, the V gene TRBV2; TRBD1 matches 9 bases. The V gene's germline CDR1 is SNHLY and CDR2 FYNNEI. The CDR3 consists of 18 residues. Trimming removed 6 bases from V and 2 bases from J; junction bases left unmatched: 11. This chain's CDR3 is CASSHNRQGETYNSPLHF. The CDR3 DNA follows: TGTGCCAGCAGCCACAACCGACAGGGGGAAACCTATAATTCACCCCTCCACTTT.

The J gene is TRBJ2-7, the V gene TRBV7-9, with no clear D. Trimming stripped 4 bases from V and 2 bases from J, with 9 bases between. The CDR3 spans 13 residues. From germline, CDR1 is SEHNR and CDR2 FQNEAQ (reference sequence). CDR3 in amino acids: CASSSRATYEQYF. The CDR3 DNA is TGTGCCAGCAGCTCCCGGGCCACCTACGAGCAGTACTTC.

This clonotype was recorded a few times. The V call is TRBV12-3 or TRBV12-4, the J call TRBJ1-4, with D unclear. V was cut by 3 bases and J by 8 bases, with 7 bases left in between. CDR3 length: 12 amino acids. The CDR3 reads CASSFTGEKLFF. The CDR3 nucleotides are TGTGCCAGCAGTTTCACCGGGGAAAAACTGTTTTTT.

Many counts were recorded for this clonotype. V is TRBV12-3 or TRBV12-4 and J is TRBJ2-1; possible D gene TRBD2, 5 bases. V was cut by 2 bases and J by 7 bases, with 9 bases left in between. The CDR3 sequence is 13 residues long. This CDR3 is CASSLLDSNEQFF. The CDR3 region has the DNA TGTGCCAGCAGTTTATTGGACTCGAATGAGCAGTTCTTC.

The chain joins TRBV7-2 to TRBJ2-5; unclear D gene. This CDR3 spans 12 amino acids. CDR1 and CDR2 from the germline V gene are SGHTA and FQGNSA. Trimming pared 1 base from V and 9 bases from J, leaving 9 bases between. This CDR3 is CASSLVRSSQYF. The CDR3 nucleotides read TGTGCCAGCAGCTTAGTTCGGTCGTCCCAGTACTTC.

The rearrangement links TRBV6-2 or TRBV6-3 to TRBJ1-2; no clear D gene. Germline V gene lookup returns CDR1 MNHEY and CDR2 SVGEGT. The V and J ends lost 0 bases and 3 bases respectively, with 14 bases between them. The CDR3 runs 16 residues. The CDR3 reads CASSYSKLGPDYGYTF. CDR3 coding DNA: TGTGCCAGCAGTTACTCGAAATTAGGGCCTGACTATGGCTACACCTTC.

This clonotype was detected ten times or more. V is TRBV7-9 and J is TRBJ1-1; 8 bases are shared with TRBD1. The CDR3 runs to 14 residues. CDR1 is SEHNR and CDR2 is FQNEAQ in the germline V gene (reference sequence). V lost 5 bases and J lost 5; bases outside the gene matches: 7. The CDR3 here is CASSLTGGRTEAFF. The CDR3 coding sequence is TGTGCCAGCAGCCTCACAGGGGGTAGGACTGAAGCTTTCTTT.

This clonotype was observed a few times. V usage is TRBV9 and J usage is TRBJ2-7; unclear D gene. The CDR3 runs to 13 residues. The germline V gene encodes CDR1 SGDLS and CDR2 YYNGEE. Trimming removed 5 bases from V and 3 bases from J, with 12 bases in between. The CDR3 reads CASSIGIGYEQYF. The CDR3 region has the DNA TGTGCCAGCAGTATAGGGATTGGCTACGAGCAGTACTTC.

Only a few counts were recorded for this clonotype. The chain couples TRBV19 to TRBJ2-5; a possible D gene is TRBD1 (6 bases). V lost 6 bases and J 4 bases, leaving 15 bases between the germline ends. Germline V lookup: CDR1 LNHDA, CDR2 SQIVND (reference sequence). CDR3 size: 14 residues. The CDR3 nucleotides are TGTGCCAGTAGCCGCCCAGGGGTCGGAGAGACCCAGTACTTC. It is translated as CASSRPGVGETQYF.

The chain links TRBV4-1 to TRBJ1-6; no clear D gene. The V gene lost 1 base and the J gene lost 7 bases, with 8 bases spanning the gap. There are 14 residues in the CDR3. Looked up from germline, CDR1 is MGHRA and CDR2 is YSYEKL. The CDR3 sequence is CASSQGSGNSPLHF. Written as DNA, the CDR3 is TGCGCCAGCAGCCAAGGGTCCGGGAATTCACCCCTCCACTTT.

This clonotype was detected a few times. This chain connects TRBV7-9 to TRBJ2-2, with no clear D. The germline V gene has CDR1 SEHNR and CDR2 FQNEAQ (reference sequence). The CDR3 consists of 17 residues. V lost 3 bases and J 3 bases, leaving 17 bases between the germline ends. As DNA, the CDR3 is TGTGCCAGCAGCTTTCTTTCTTCGGCAGACCACACCGGGGAGCTGTTTTTT. It is translated as CASSFLSSADHTGELFF. Based on the CDR3 plus reference TRBV7-9 and TRBJ2-2, the full variable domain is DTGVSQNPRHKITKRGQNVTFRCDPISEHNRLYWYRQTLGQGPEFLTYFQNEAQLEKSRLLSDRFSAERPKGSFSTLEIQRTEQGDSAMYLCASSFLSSADHTGELFFGEGSRLTVL.